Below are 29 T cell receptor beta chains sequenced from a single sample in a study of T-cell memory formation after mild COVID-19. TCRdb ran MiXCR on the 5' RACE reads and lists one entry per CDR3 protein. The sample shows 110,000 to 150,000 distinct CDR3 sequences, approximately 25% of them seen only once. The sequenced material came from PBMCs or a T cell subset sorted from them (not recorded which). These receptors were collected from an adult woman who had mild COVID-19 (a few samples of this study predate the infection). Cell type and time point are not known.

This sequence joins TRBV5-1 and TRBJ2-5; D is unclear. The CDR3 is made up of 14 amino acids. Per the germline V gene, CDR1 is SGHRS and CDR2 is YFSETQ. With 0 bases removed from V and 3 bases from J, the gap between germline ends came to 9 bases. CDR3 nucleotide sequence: TGCGCCAGCAGCTTGGTCGTGAACAAAGAGACCCAGTACTTC. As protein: CASSLVVNKETQYF.

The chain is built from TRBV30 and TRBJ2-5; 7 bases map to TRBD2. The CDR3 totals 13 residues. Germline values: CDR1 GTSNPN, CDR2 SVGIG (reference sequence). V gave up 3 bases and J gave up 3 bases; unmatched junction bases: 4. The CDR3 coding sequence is TGTGCCTGGAGCCCTGGGACTAAAGAGACCCAGTACTTC. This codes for CAWSPGTKETQYF.

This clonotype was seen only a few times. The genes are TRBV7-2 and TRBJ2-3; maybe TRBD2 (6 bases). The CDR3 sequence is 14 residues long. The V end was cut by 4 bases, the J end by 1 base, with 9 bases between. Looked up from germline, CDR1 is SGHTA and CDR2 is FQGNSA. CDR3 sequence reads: CASSWGVGTDTQYF. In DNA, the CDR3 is TGTGCCAGCAGCTGGGGGGTGGGCACAGATACGCAGTATTTT.

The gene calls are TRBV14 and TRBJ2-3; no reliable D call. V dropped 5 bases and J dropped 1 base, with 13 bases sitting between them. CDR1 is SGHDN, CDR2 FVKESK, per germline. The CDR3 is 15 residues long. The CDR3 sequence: CASSSGPFGTDTQYF. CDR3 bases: TGTGCCAGCAGCTCAGGCCCTTTTGGCACAGATACGCAGTATTTT.

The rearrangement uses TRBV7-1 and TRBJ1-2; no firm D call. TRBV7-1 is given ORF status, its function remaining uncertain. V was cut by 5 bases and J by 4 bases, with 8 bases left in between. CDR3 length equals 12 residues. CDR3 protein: CASSGESYGYTF. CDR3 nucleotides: TGTGCCAGCAGCGGGGAGTCCTATGGCTACACCTTC.

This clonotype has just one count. CDR3 sequence: CATGIGRMNTEAFF. The DNA of the CDR3 is TGTGCCACTGGGATCGGGCGGATGAACACTGAAGCTTTCTTT. V usage is TRBV12-3 or TRBV12-4 and J usage is TRBJ1-1; D uncertain. This CDR3 comprises 14 residues. V was shortened by 10 bases and J by 0 bases, with 15 bases between the two germline ends.

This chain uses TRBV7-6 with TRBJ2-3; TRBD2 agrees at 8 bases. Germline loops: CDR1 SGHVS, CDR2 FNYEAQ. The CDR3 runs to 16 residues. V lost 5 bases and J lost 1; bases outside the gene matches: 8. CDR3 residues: CASSHSGGWGTDTQYF. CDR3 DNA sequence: TGTGCCAGCAGCCATTCGGGGGGGTGGGGCACAGATACGCAGTATTTT.

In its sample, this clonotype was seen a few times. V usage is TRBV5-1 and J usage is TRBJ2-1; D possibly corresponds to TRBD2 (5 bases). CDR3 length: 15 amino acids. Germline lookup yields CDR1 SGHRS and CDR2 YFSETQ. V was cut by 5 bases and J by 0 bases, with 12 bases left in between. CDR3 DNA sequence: TGCGCCAGCAGATTTAGCGATAGCTCCTACAATGAGCAGTTCTTC. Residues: CASRFSDSSYNEQFF.

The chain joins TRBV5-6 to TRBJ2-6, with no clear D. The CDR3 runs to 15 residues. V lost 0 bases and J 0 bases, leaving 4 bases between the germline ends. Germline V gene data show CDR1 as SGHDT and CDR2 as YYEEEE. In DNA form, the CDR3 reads TGTGCCAGCAGCTTGGATCCCTCTGGGGCCAACGTCCTGACTTTC. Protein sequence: CASSLDPSGANVLTF.

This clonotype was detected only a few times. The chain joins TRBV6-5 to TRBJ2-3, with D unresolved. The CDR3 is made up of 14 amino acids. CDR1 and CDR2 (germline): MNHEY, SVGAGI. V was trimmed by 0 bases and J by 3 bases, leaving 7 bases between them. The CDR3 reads CASSYSSRTDTQYF. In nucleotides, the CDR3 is TGTGCCAGCAGTTACTCATCCAGGACAGATACGCAGTATTTT.

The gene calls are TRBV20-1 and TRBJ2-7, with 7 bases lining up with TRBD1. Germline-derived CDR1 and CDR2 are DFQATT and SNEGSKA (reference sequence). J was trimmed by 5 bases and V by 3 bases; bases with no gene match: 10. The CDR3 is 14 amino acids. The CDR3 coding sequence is TGCAGTGCTAGTAAAGGGGGCGAGGTCGACGAGCAGTACTTC. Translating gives CSASKGGEVDEQYF.

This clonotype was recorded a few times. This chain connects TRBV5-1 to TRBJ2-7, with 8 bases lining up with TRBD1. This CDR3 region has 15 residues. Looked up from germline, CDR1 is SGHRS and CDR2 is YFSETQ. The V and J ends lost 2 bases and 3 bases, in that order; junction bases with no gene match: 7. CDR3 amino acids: CASSFAGTGNYEQYF. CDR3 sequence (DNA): TGCGCCAGCAGCTTCGCCGGGACAGGTAACTACGAGCAGTACTTC.

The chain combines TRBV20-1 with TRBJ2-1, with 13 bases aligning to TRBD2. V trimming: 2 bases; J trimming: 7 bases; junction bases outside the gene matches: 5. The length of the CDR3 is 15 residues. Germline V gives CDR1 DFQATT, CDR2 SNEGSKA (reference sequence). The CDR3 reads CSARTSGGVENEQFF. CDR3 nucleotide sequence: TGCAGTGCTAGAACTAGCGGGGGGGTGGAGAATGAGCAGTTCTTC.

CDR3 DNA sequence: TGCGCCAGCAGCTTGGTTGACTATAGCACAGATACGCAGTATTTT. Protein sequence: CASSLVDYSTDTQYF. The V and J genes are TRBV5-1 and TRBJ2-3; a weak D match, TRBD2 (5 bases). Trimming cost V 0 bases and J 0 bases, with 8 bases left between them. Looked up from germline, CDR1 is SGHRS and CDR2 is YFSETQ. The CDR3 is 15 residues long.

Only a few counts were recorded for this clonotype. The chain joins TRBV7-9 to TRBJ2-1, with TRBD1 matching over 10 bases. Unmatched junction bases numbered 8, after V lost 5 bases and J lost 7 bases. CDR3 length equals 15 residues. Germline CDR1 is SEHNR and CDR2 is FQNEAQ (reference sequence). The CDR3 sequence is CASSHTRDRGNEQFF. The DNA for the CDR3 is TGTGCCAGCAGCCACACCCGGGACAGGGGAAATGAGCAGTTCTTC.

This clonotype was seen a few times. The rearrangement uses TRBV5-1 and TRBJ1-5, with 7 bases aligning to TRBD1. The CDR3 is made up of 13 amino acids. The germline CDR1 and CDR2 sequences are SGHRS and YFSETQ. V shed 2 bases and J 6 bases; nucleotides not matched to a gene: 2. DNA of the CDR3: TGCGCCAGCAGCTTATACAGGGGTCAGCCCCAGCATTTT. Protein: CASSLYRGQPQHF.

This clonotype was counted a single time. CDR3 region: CASSQDSAQRNEQFF. The DNA for the CDR3 is TGCGCCAGCAGCCAAGATTCGGCGCAAAGAAATGAGCAGTTCTTC. V and J are TRBV4-3 and TRBJ2-1; no reliable D call. With 0 bases removed from V and 7 bases from J, the gap between germline ends came to 13 bases. Germline CDR1 and CDR2: LGHNA and YSLEER. CDR3 length equals 15 residues.

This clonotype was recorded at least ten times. CDR3 bases: TGTGCCAGCAGTTCGACAGGGGGCGCGTCTAACCAGTACTTC. It translates to CASSSTGGASNQYF. This sequence joins TRBV27 and TRBJ2-4, with TRBD1 identical over 10 bases. V was clipped by 4 bases and J by 13 bases; unmatched bases: 10. CDR3 length: 14 residues. Germline V gene data show CDR1 as MNHEY and CDR2 as SMNVEV (reference sequence).

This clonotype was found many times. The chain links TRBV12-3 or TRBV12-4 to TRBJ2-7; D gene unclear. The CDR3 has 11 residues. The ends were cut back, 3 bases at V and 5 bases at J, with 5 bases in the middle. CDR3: CASSFSNEQYF. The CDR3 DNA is TGTGCCAGCAGTTTTTCTAACGAGCAGTACTTC.

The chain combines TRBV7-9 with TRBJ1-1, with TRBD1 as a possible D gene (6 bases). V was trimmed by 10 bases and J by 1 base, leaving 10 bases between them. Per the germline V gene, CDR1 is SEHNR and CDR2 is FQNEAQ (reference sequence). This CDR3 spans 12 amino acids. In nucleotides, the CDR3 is TGTGCCACACAGGGTCAGAACACTGAAGCTTTCTTT. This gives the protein CATQGQNTEAFF.

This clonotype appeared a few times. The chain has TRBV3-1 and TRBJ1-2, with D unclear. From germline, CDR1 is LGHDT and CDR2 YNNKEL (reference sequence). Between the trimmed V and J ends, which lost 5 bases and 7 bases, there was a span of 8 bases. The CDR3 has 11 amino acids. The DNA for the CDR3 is TGTGCCAGCAGCGAAAGTGGTGGCTACACCTTC. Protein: CASSESGGYTF.

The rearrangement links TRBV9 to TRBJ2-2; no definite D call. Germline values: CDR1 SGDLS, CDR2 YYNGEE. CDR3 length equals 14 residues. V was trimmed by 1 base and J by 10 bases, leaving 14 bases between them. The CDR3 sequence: CASSVLASLAELFF. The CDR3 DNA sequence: TGTGCCAGCAGCGTACTGGCTTCCCTGGCGGAGCTGTTTTTT. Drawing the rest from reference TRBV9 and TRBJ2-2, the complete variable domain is DSGVTQTPKHLITATGQRVTLRCSPRSGDLSVYWYQQSLDQGLQFLIQYYNGEERAKGNILERFSAQQFPDLHSELNLSSLELGDSALYFCASSVLASLAELFFGEGSRLTVL.

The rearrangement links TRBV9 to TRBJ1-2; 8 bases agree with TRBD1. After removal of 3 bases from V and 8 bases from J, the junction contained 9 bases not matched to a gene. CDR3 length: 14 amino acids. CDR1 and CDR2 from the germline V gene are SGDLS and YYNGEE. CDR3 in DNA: TGTGCCAGCAGCGCGCTCCAGGGGGCGGCGGGCTACACCTTC. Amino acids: CASSALQGAAGYTF.

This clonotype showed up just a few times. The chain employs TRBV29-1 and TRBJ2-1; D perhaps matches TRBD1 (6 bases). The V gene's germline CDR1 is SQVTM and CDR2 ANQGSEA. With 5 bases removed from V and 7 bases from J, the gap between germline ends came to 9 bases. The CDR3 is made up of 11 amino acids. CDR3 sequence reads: CSVKTGNEQFF. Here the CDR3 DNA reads TGCAGCGTTAAGACAGGTAATGAGCAGTTCTTC.

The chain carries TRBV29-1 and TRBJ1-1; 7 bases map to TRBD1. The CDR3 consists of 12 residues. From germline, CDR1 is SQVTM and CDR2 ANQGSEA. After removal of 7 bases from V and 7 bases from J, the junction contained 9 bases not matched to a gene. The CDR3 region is CSGQTGLSEAFF. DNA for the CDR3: TGCAGCGGACAGACAGGGTTGAGTGAAGCTTTCTTT.

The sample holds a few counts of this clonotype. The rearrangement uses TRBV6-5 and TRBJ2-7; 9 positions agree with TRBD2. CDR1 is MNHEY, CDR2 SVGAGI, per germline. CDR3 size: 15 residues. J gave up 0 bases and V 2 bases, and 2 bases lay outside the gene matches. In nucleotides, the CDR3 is TGTGCCAGCAGTTACGCTAGCGGGACCTCCTACGAGCAGTACTTC. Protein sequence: CASSYASGTSYEQYF.

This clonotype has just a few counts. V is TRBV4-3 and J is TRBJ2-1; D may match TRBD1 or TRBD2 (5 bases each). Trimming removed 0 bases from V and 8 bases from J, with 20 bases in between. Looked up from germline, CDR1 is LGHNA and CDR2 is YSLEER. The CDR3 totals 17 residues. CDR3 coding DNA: TGCGCCAGCAGCCAAGAGCCCTCCTGGGGCCGGGGCTATGAGCAGTTCTTC. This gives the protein CASSQEPSWGRGYEQFF.

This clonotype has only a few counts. CDR3 nucleotides: TGTGCCAGCAGTTTCCGTTGGGCGGGAGGAACCACCGGGGAGCTGTTTTTT. The encoded protein is CASSFRWAGGTTGELFF. The V call is TRBV12-3 or TRBV12-4, the J call TRBJ2-2; 8 nucleotides align to TRBD2. The CDR3 length is 17 residues. Germline trimming cut 3 bases from V and 4 bases from J; bases unmatched to any gene: 10.

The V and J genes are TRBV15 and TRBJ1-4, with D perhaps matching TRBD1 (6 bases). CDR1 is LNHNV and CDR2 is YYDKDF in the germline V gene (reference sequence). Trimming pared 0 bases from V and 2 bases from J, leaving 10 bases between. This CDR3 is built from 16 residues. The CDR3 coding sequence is TGTGCCACCAGCAGAGATGGGGACAACACTAATGAAAAACTGTTTTTT. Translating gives CATSRDGDNTNEKLFF.